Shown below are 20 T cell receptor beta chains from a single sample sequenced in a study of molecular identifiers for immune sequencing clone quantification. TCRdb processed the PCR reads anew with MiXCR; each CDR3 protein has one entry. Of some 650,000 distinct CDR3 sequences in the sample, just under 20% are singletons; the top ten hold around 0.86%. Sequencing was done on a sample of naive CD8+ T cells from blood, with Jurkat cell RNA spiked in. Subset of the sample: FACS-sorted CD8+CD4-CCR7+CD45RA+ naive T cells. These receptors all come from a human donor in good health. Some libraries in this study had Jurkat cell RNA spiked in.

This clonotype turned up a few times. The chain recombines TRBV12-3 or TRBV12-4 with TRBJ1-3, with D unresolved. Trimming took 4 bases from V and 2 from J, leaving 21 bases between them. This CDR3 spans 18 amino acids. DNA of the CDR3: TGTGCCAGCAGTTCTCCGCCCTGGGAGCGAACCACTGGAAACACCATATATTTT. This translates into CASSSPPWERTTGNTIYF.

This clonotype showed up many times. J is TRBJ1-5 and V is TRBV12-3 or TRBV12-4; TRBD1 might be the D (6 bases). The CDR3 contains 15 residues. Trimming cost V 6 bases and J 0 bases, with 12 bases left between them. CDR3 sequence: CASSPTGYSNQPQHF. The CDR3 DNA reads TGTGCCAGCAGCCCTACAGGGTATAGCAATCAGCCCCAGCATTTT.

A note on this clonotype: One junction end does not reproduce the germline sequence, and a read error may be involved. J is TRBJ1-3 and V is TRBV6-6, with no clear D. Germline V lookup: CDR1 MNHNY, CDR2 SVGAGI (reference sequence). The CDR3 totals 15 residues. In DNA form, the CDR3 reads TGTGCCAGCAGTCTGGACGGGAACTCTGGAACCACCATATATTTT. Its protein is CASSLDGNSGTTIYF.

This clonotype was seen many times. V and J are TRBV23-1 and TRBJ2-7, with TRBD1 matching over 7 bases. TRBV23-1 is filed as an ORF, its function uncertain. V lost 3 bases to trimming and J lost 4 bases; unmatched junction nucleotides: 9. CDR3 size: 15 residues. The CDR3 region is CASSHPRGQFYEQYF. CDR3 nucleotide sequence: TGCGCCAGCAGTCACCCCCGGGGACAGTTTTACGAGCAGTACTTC.

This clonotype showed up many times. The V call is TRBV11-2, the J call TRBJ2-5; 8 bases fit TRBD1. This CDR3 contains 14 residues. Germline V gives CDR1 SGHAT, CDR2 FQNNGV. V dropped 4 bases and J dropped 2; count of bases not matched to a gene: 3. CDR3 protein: CASSSQGGQETQYF. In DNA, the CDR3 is TGTGCCAGCAGCTCACAGGGGGGACAAGAGACCCAGTACTTC.

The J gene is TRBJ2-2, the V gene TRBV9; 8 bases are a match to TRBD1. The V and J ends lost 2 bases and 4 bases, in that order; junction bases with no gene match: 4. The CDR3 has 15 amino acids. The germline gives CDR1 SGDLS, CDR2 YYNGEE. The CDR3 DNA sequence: TGTGCCAGCAGCGTCCAGGGGGCGCTCACCGGGGAGCTGTTTTTT. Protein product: CASSVQGALTGELFF.

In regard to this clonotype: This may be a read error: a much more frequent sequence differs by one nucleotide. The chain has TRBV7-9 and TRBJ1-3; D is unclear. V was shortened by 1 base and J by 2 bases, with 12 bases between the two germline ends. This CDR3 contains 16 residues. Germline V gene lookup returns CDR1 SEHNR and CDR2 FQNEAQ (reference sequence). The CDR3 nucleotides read TGTGCCAGCAGCTTAGTGGCGGTGGTCCCTGGAAACACCATATATTTT. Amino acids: CASSLVAVVPGNTIYF.

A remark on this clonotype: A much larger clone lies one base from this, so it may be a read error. CDR3 in amino acids: CSAREVVGFFNEQFF. The DNA for the CDR3 is TGCAGTGCTAGAGAGGTAGTGGGTTTCTTCAATGAGCAGTTCTTC. J is TRBJ2-1 and V is TRBV20-1; unclear D gene. Trimming took off 0 bases at V and 6 bases at J, with 15 bases between the two ends. CDR1 and CDR2 (germline): DFQATT, SNEGSKA (reference sequence). This CDR3 has 15 amino acids.

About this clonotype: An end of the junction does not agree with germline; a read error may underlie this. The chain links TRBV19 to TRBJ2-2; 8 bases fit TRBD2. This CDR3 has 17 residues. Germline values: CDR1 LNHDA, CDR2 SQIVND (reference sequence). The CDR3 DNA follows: TGTGCCAGTAGACCCACATCGGCACCCGGGGGGGCCGGGGAGCCGTTTTTT. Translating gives CASRPTSAPGGAGEPFF.

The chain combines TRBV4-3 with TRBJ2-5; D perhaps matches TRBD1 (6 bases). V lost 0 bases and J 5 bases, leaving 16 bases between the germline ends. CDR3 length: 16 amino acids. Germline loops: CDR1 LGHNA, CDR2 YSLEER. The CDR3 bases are TGCGCCAGCAGCCAAGATCGAACAGGGTGGCTGGAGACCCAGTACTTC. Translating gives CASSQDRTGWLETQYF.

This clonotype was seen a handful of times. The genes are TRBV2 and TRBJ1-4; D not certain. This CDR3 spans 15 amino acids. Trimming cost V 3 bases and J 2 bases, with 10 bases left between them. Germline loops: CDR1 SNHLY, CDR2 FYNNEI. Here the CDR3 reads CASSESEETNEKLFF. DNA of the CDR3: TGTGCCAGCAGTGAGTCTGAGGAGACTAATGAAAAACTGTTTTTT.

The CDR3 sequence: CASSIGASSYNSPLHF. The CDR3 DNA reads TGTGCCAGTAGTATAGGGGCGAGCTCCTATAATTCACCCCTCCACTTT. The chain combines TRBV19 with TRBJ1-6; the D is unclear. The V end lost 1 base, the J end lost 0 bases, and 7 bases lay between the germline ends. The CDR3 is made up of 16 amino acids. The germline CDR1 and CDR2 sequences are LNHDA and SQIVND (reference sequence).

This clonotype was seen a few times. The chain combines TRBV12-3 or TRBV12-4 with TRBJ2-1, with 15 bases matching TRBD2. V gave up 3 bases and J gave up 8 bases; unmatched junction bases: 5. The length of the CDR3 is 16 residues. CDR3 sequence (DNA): TGTGCCAGCAGTTTGGGACTAGCGGGGGGCGGGCATGAGCAGTTCTTC. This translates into CASSLGLAGGGHEQFF.

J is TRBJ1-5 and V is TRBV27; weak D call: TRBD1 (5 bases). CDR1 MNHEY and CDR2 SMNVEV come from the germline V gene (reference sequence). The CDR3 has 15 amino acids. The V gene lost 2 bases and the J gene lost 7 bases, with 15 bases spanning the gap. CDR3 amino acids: CASSLKGTGPQPQHF. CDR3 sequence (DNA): TGTGCCAGCAGTTTAAAGGGAACAGGACCACAGCCCCAGCATTTT.

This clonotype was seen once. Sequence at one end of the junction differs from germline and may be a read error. The CDR3 is CASSYSYRGGYGQYF. The CDR3 DNA sequence: TGTGCCAGCAGTTACTCTTACAGGGGAGGGTACGGGCAGTACTTC. V gene TRBV6-5 combines with J gene TRBJ2-7, with D possibly called TRBD1 or TRBD2 (7 bases each). The CDR3 extends over 15 amino acids. CDR1 and CDR2 (germline): MNHEY, SVGAGI.

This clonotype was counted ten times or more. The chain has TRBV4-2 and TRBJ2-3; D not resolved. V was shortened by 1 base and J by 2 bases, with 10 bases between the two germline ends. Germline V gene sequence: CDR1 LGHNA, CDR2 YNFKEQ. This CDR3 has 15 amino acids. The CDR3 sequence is CASSQGVFITDTQYF. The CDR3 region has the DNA TGTGCCAGCAGCCAAGGCGTCTTCATCACAGATACGCAGTATTTT.

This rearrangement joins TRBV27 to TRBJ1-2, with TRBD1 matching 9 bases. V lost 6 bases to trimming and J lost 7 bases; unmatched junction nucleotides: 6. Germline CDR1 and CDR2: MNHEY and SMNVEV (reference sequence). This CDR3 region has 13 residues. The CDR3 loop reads CASSPTGGRGYTF. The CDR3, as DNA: TGTGCCAGCAGCCCTACAGGGGGCCGTGGCTACACCTTC.

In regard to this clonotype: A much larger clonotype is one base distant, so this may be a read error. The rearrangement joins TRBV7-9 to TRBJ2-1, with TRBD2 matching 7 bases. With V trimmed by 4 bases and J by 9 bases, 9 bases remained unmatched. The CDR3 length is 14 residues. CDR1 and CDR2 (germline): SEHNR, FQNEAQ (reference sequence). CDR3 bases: TGTGCCAGCAGCTGGGGACGGGGGGAGAGTGAGCAGTTCTTC. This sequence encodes CASSWGRGESEQFF.

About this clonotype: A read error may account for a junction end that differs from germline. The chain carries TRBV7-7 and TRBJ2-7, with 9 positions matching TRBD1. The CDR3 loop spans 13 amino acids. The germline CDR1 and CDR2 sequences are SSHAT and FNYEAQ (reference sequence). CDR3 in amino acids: CASSSGQGYVQYF. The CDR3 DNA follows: TGTGCCAGCAGCTCCGGACAGGGGTACGTGCAGTACTTC.

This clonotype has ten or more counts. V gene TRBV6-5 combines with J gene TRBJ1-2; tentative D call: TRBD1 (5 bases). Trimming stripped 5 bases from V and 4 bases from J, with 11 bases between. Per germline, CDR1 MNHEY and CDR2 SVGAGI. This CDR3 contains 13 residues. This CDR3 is CASSTTASYGYTF. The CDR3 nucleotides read TGTGCCAGCAGTACGACAGCTAGCTATGGCTACACCTTC.